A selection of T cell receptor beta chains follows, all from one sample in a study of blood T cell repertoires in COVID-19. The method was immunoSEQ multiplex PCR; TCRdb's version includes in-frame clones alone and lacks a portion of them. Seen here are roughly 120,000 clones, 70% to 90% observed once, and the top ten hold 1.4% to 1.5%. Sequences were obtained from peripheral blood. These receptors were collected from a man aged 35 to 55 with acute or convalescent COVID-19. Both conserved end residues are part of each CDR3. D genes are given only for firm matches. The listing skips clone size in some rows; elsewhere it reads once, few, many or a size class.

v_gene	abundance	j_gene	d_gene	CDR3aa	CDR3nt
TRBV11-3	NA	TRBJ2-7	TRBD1	CASSFRIGQGSYEQYF	TGTGCCAGCAGCTTTCGAATAGGACAGGGTTCCTACGAGCAGTACTTC
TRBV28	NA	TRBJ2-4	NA	CASNLGGAKNIQYF	TGTGCCAGCAATTTGGGCGGGGCCAAAAACATTCAGTACTTC
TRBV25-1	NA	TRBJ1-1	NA	CASRGPGVNTEAFF	TGTGCCAGCAGGGGGCCGGGGGTGAACACTGAAGCTTTCTTT
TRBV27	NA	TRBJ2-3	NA	CASSLGGVSTDTQYF	TGTGCCAGCAGTTTAGGCGGGGTTAGCACAGATACGCAGTATTTT
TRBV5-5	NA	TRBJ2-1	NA	CASSFSQYYNEQFF	TGTGCCAGCAGCTTTTCACAGTACTACAATGAGCAGTTCTTC
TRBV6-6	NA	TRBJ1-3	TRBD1	CASSWDRAGNTIYF	TGTGCCAGCAGTTGGGACAGGGCTGGAAACACCATATATTTT
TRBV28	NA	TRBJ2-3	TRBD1	CASSFPSRTGAIADTQYF	TGTGCCAGCAGTTTCCCTTCCCGGACAGGGGCGATTGCAGATACGCAGTATTTT
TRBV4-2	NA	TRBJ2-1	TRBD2	CASSQPGLGGEQFF	TGTGCCAGCAGCCAACCGGGACTAGGAGGTGAGCAGTTCTTC
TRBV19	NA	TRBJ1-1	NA	CASRSTGLNTEAFF	TGTGCCAGTAGATCTACAGGGTTGAACACTGAAGCTTTCTTT
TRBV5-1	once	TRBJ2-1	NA	CASSSGNSGYNEQFF	TGCGCCAGCAGCTCGGGGAATTCGGGATACAATGAGCAGTTCTTC
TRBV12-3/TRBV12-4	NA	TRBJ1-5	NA	CASSPQNNQPQHF	TGTGCCAGCAGTCCACAGAACAATCAGCCCCAGCATTTT
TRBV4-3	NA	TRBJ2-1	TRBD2	CASSQNLAGAGNEQFF	TGCGCCAGCAGCCAAAACCTAGCGGGGGCGGGCAATGAGCAGTTCTTC
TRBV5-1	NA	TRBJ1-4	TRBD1	CASSEDRGFNEKLFF	TGCGCCAGCAGCGAGGACAGGGGCTTTAATGAAAAACTGTTTTTT